This T cell receptor (beta chain) was identified during a study of cytomegalovirus exposure and HLA in healthy donors. Comment on this clone: Its antigen is unknown. The germline gene is not matched at one end of the junction; a read error may be the cause.

The PCR contained 60 Vbeta and 13 Jbeta primers. This table comes from immunoSEQ multiplex PCR, and its TCRdb copy is limited to in-frame clones, with some not included. The table for this sample gives 75,000 to 95,000 clones. Notes on the study in general: Rarity held for most TCR sequences, but there were some public TCRs that occurred in many donors.

The germline V gene has CDR1 KGHSH and CDR2 LQKENI. This CDR3 has 15 residues. The specimen was PBMCs. The source is a girl under 18 in good health and CMV-seropositive. The chain joins TRBV18 to TRBJ2-7; 11 bases are shared with TRBD1. This CDR3 is CASLPRTGGRREQYF. In DNA form, the CDR3 reads TGTGCCAGCTTACCACGGACAGGGGGCCGTCGGGAGCAGTACTTC.